This TCR beta chain was observed in a study of blood T cell repertoires in COVID-19 (dated by TCRdb to the early 2020s). Concerning the study at large: Samples covering the acute and convalescent phases of COVID-19 were provided by collaborators in the United States, Italy and Spain. The material from the prospective study consisted of cDNA or gDNA derived from T cells, B-cell-depleted T cells, or PBMCs. The dataset comprised deeply sampled blood TCRbeta repertoires from subjects exposed to, actively infected with, or recovered from COVID-19. The repertoires were made available in a free public database intended to serve as a resource for research on the immune response to SARS-CoV-2. Samples were obtained from the ongoing ImmuneRACE study (first 160 participants) and from about 1,300 subjects provided by 6 global collaborators. The sample metadata nearly always contained a de-identified subject ID, COVID-19 status, age in years and sex. Where available, HLA class I and class II types were obtained from metadata supplied by the sample provider rather than from assay-based typing.

The immunoSEQ Assay, a bias-controlled multiplex PCR, was used to amplify TCRbeta CDR3 regions from genomic DNA. The source study handled its data this way. The number of nucleated cells in each sample was estimated by amplification of reference gene primers within the assay. Sequence reads were collapsed and filtered to measure the absolute abundance of every unique TCRbeta CDR3 rearrangement. Productive Simpson clonality was computed per sample as the square root of Simpson's diversity index over productive rearrangements. The table was pulled from immuneACCESS by TCRdb, which kept in-frame rearrangements only. Such tables lose some clones; where checked, under half of the loss comes from unresolved V genes, and the rest has no known cause. From that table come the V and J calls and clone size; the DNA was used to work out D and trimming. This sample is represented by tens of thousands of clones; 85% of them were singletons. The ten top clones hold around 3.2% of the sample.

Study-level results and caveats: Clinical and demographic metadata were provided uncurated, with the amount varying by source and participant.

The germline V gene gives CDR1 as SGHTA and CDR2 as FQGNSA. The CDR3 holds 17 amino acids from the cysteine to the phenylalanine. The read is trimmed to its CDR3 DNA, 51 bases read in frame from base 1. At the junction V is shortened by 4 bases and J by 7 bases; bases outside the gene matches: 12. The collaborating institutions used their own protocols to collect whole blood in K2EDTA tubes. For TCRbeta analysis, collaborator samples were shipped as frozen whole blood, as isolated PBMCs, or as DNA extracted from either sample type. Comment on this clone: Its antigen target is currently unknown. Base qualities are not provided; no much larger clone lies one nucleotide away.

This TCR was sampled from an elderly man with acute or convalescent COVID-19. The sequence joins TRBV7-2 to TRBJ2-3; 12 central bases correspond to TRBD2. The sequenced sample was peripheral blood. The CDR3 corresponds to CASSWDSTSGSKNTQYF. The sequenced DNA: TGTGCCAGCAGCTGGGATTCGACTAGCGGGAGCAAAAATACGCAGTATTTT.